This TCR beta chain came from a study of T-cell reconstitution after alpha-beta-depleted transplantation in children. TCRbeta library construction was performed incorporating unique molecular identifiers. TCRdb redid the calling of the PCR reads with MiXCR, one entry per CDR3 protein. The repertoire holds 500,000 or so distinct CDR3 sequences, with approximately 32% as singletons. The CDR3 has 15 residues. CDR1 and CDR2 from the germline V gene are KGHSH and LQKENI. Trimming left V 1 base short and J 0 bases short, with 7 bases between. The chain combines TRBV18 with TRBJ2-1; D ambiguous. The material sequenced was PBMCs from the stem cell graft donor, taken from the stem cell graft. The origin of this receptor is a human donor who donated a stem cell graft to a child with aplastic anemia. The CDR3, as DNA: TGTGCCAGCTCACCACTAGTGAGCTCCTACAATGAGCAGTTCTTC. Its protein product is CASSPLVSSYNEQFF. Together with reference TRBV18 and TRBJ2-1, the CDR3 gives the full variable domain: NAGVMQNPRHLVRRRGQEARLRCSPMKGHSHVYWYRQLPEEGLKFMVYLQKENIIDESGMPKERFSAEFPKEGPSILRIQQVVRGDSAAYFCASSPLVSSYNEQFFGPGTRLTVL.